These T cell receptor beta chains were read from a single sample in a study of T cells in Graves' hyperthyroidism and ophthalmopathy. TCRdb analysed the multiplex PCR reads with MiXCR anew, one entry per CDR3 protein. Of hundreds of thousands of distinct CDR3 sequences in the sample, about 14% are singletons; the top ten hold about 3.9%. The specimen sequenced was blood. Receptor source: a woman between 35 and 50 years old with Graves' ophthalmopathy. CDR3s include the opening cysteine and the closing phenylalanine or tryptophan. D genes are given only for firm matches. Part of the rows lack a size; the others show once, few, many or a class for expanded clones.

j_gene: TRBJ1-1; d_gene: TRBD1; abundance: .; v_gene: TRBV4-2; CDR3nt: TGTGCCAGCAGCCCTATCCAGGGGGCGGACCCAGGGGACACTGAAGCTTTCTTT; CDR3aa: CASSPIQGADPGDTEAFF
j_gene: TRBJ1-1; d_gene: .; abundance: few; v_gene: TRBV11-1; CDR3nt: TGTGCCAGCAGCTTAGCGGGCAGGGCCCTGAACACTGAAGCTTTCTTT; CDR3aa: CASSLAGRALNTEAFF
j_gene: TRBJ2-7; d_gene: TRBD1; abundance: many; v_gene: TRBV11-1; CDR3nt: TGTGCCAGCAGCGTTACGGGACAGATCTACGAGCAGTACTTC; CDR3aa: CASSVTGQIYEQYF
j_gene: TRBJ1-1; d_gene: .; abundance: many; v_gene: TRBV20-1; CDR3nt: TGCAGTGCCTACACTGAAGCTTTCTTT; CDR3aa: CSAYTEAFF
j_gene: TRBJ1-5; d_gene: .; abundance: .; v_gene: TRBV27; CDR3nt: TGTGCCAGCAGTCCCCTGCAGGGTGGGAATCAGCCCCAGCATTTT; CDR3aa: CASSPLQGGNQPQHF
j_gene: TRBJ1-1; d_gene: .; abundance: .; v_gene: TRBV19; CDR3nt: TGTGCCAGTGCCATGAAGGGGCCGGAGACTGAAGCTTTCTTT; CDR3aa: CASAMKGPETEAFF
j_gene: TRBJ2-7; d_gene: .; abundance: few; v_gene: TRBV9; CDR3nt: TGTGCCAGCAGCGTAGGGAATTCCCCCTACGAGCAGTACTTC; CDR3aa: CASSVGNSPYEQYF
j_gene: TRBJ1-4; d_gene: .; abundance: .; v_gene: TRBV6-4; CDR3nt: TGTGCCAGCAGGCAGCACACAGACCCTCGAGGAGAAAAACTGTTTTTT; CDR3aa: CASRQHTDPRGEKLFF
j_gene: TRBJ1-1; d_gene: .; abundance: many; v_gene: TRBV5-1; CDR3nt: TGCGCCAGCAGCCTATTTGGGGACCTGAACACTGAAGCTTTCTTT; CDR3aa: CASSLFGDLNTEAFF
j_gene: TRBJ1-1; d_gene: .; abundance: many; v_gene: TRBV30; CDR3nt: TGTGCCTGGGCGAAGAGCACTGAAGCTTTCTTT; CDR3aa: CAWAKSTEAFF
j_gene: TRBJ1-2; d_gene: .; abundance: many; v_gene: TRBV7-9; CDR3nt: TGTGCCAGCAGTATATTGGGGGGCACTTATGGCTACACCTTC; CDR3aa: CASSILGGTYGYTF
j_gene: TRBJ1-2; d_gene: .; abundance: many; v_gene: TRBV25-1; CDR3nt: TGTGCCAGCAAGGAGGGGCCAGACTATGGCTACACCTTC; CDR3aa: CASKEGPDYGYTF
j_gene: TRBJ1-5; d_gene: .; abundance: many; v_gene: TRBV28; CDR3nt: TGTGCCAGCAGTCGCAGTGAGGCCAGCGATCAGCCCCAGCATTTT; CDR3aa: CASSRSEASDQPQHF
j_gene: TRBJ2-2; d_gene: .; abundance: many; v_gene: TRBV29-1; CDR3nt: TGCAGCGTAGCCATGTTGGCCGGGGAGCTGTTTTTT; CDR3aa: CSVAMLAGELFF
j_gene: TRBJ2-7; d_gene: TRBD2; abundance: .; v_gene: TRBV12-3/TRBV12-4; CDR3nt: TGTGCCAGCTCCCCCCAAATAGCGGGATATTCCTACGAGCAGTACTTC; CDR3aa: CASSPQIAGYSYEQYF
j_gene: TRBJ2-5; d_gene: TRBD2; abundance: few; v_gene: TRBV4-1; CDR3nt: TGCGCCAGCAGCCATCCTCCTATGGCGGGAGGGCGAGAGACCCAGTACTTC; CDR3aa: CASSHPPMAGGRETQYF
j_gene: TRBJ1-3; d_gene: .; abundance: many; v_gene: TRBV7-2; CDR3nt: TGTGCCAGCAGCTTAGGGACAACTGGAAACACCATATATTTT; CDR3aa: CASSLGTTGNTIYF
j_gene: TRBJ2-7; d_gene: TRBD1; abundance: .; v_gene: TRBV10-3; CDR3nt: TGTGCCTCTCAGCCCTACAGGGGCACTACCTACGAGCAGTACTTC; CDR3aa: CASQPYRGTTYEQYF
j_gene: TRBJ2-4; d_gene: .; abundance: many; v_gene: TRBV20-1; CDR3nt: TGCAGTGCTAGGAAGTTGTCGGGAGATGGGAACATTCAGTACTTC; CDR3aa: CSARKLSGDGNIQYF
j_gene: TRBJ1-5; d_gene: .; abundance: many; v_gene: TRBV6-2/TRBV6-3; CDR3nt: TGTGCCAGCCGATCCACTCAGGGTGCGAATCAGCCCCAGCATTTT; CDR3aa: CASRSTQGANQPQHF
j_gene: TRBJ2-5; d_gene: .; abundance: many; v_gene: TRBV12-3/TRBV12-4; CDR3nt: TGTGCCAGCAGTATTAGGACGCCCGAAGAGACCCAGTACTTC; CDR3aa: CASSIRTPEETQYF
j_gene: TRBJ2-5; d_gene: .; abundance: few; v_gene: TRBV18; CDR3nt: TGTGCCAGCTCCCGGGACGAAGAGACCCAGTACTTC; CDR3aa: CASSRDEETQYF
j_gene: TRBJ1-6; d_gene: .; abundance: .; v_gene: TRBV28; CDR3nt: TGTGCCAGCAGTTTAGAAGGATCTCGGAATTCACCCCTCCACTTT; CDR3aa: CASSLEGSRNSPLHF
j_gene: TRBJ1-2; d_gene: .; abundance: .; v_gene: TRBV20-1; CDR3nt: TGCAGTGCTAGAGATTGGAGAAGCTCTAACTATGGCTACACCTTC; CDR3aa: CSARDWRSSNYGYTF
j_gene: TRBJ2-7; d_gene: .; abundance: .; v_gene: TRBV4-1; CDR3nt: TGCGCCAGCAGCCAAGATCGCGTGGGAACCTACGAGCAGTACTTC; CDR3aa: CASSQDRVGTYEQYF
j_gene: TRBJ2-2; d_gene: TRBD1; abundance: many; v_gene: TRBV6-5; CDR3nt: TGTGCCAGCAGTTCCTTACGGACAGGAAGGAACGGGGAGCTGTTTTTT; CDR3aa: CASSSLRTGRNGELFF
j_gene: TRBJ1-5; d_gene: .; abundance: many; v_gene: TRBV28; CDR3nt: TGTGCCAGCAGTTTGGATAGTAGCAATCAGCCCCAGCATTTT; CDR3aa: CASSLDSSNQPQHF
j_gene: TRBJ2-7; d_gene: .; abundance: few; v_gene: TRBV5-1; CDR3nt: TGCGCCAGCAGCTTGTTCTTCGGCCGGGACACTCGTTCCTACGAGCAGTACTTC; CDR3aa: CASSLFFGRDTRSYEQYF
j_gene: TRBJ2-7; d_gene: .; abundance: few; v_gene: TRBV25-1; CDR3nt: TGTGCCAGCAGTGCCCCCGGGATTAACTCCTACGAGCAGTACTTC; CDR3aa: CASSAPGINSYEQYF
j_gene: TRBJ2-2; d_gene: TRBD2; abundance: many; v_gene: TRBV11-1; CDR3nt: TGTGCCAGCAGACCTCTAGCGGGAGACAGGACCGGGGAGCTGTTTTTT; CDR3aa: CASRPLAGDRTGELFF
j_gene: TRBJ2-2; d_gene: TRBD2; abundance: .; v_gene: TRBV30; CDR3nt: TGTGCCTGGATGGGACTAGTAGGGGAGCTGTTTTTT; CDR3aa: CAWMGLVGELFF
j_gene: TRBJ2-2; d_gene: TRBD2; abundance: many; v_gene: TRBV7-3; CDR3nt: TGTGCCAGCAGCTTAACCCGGACTAGCGGAGCCACCGGGGAGCTGTTTTTT; CDR3aa: CASSLTRTSGATGELFF
j_gene: TRBJ2-5; d_gene: .; abundance: once; v_gene: TRBV6-5; CDR3nt: TGTGCCAGCAGTTCCTGGGGGGCTGGTGAGACCCAGTACTTC; CDR3aa: CASSSWGAGETQYF
j_gene: TRBJ1-1; d_gene: TRBD1; abundance: many; v_gene: TRBV6-1; CDR3nt: TGTGCCAGCAGTAGCGACAGGGTAGGTTGGAACACTGAAGCTTTCTTT; CDR3aa: CASSSDRVGWNTEAFF
j_gene: TRBJ2-5; d_gene: TRBD2; abundance: many; v_gene: TRBV15; CDR3nt: TGTGCCACCAGCGATCCGGGACTAGCGGGACAAGAGACCCAGTACTTC; CDR3aa: CATSDPGLAGQETQYF
j_gene: TRBJ1-1; d_gene: .; abundance: many; v_gene: TRBV18; CDR3nt: TGTGCCAGCTCACCCTCGACGGAGAACACTGAAGCTTTCTTT; CDR3aa: CASSPSTENTEAFF
j_gene: TRBJ2-5; d_gene: .; abundance: many; v_gene: TRBV7-2; CDR3nt: TGTGCCAGCAGCTTGGGATCTGTGGGGGCCGGGACCCAGTACTTC; CDR3aa: CASSLGSVGAGTQYF
j_gene: TRBJ1-2; d_gene: .; abundance: many; v_gene: TRBV20-1; CDR3nt: TGCAGTGCTAGGGACATCGGGGGGCACTATGGCTACACCTTC; CDR3aa: CSARDIGGHYGYTF
j_gene: TRBJ1-2; d_gene: .; abundance: many; v_gene: TRBV12-3/TRBV12-4; CDR3nt: TGTGCCAGCAGTTTGACCGTCTATGGCTACACCTTC; CDR3aa: CASSLTVYGYTF
j_gene: TRBJ1-1; d_gene: TRBD1; abundance: few; v_gene: TRBV4-1; CDR3nt: TGCGCCAGCAGCCCATGGGGACAGGGTGTTCAAAGTACTGAAGCTTTCTTT; CDR3aa: CASSPWGQGVQSTEAFF
j_gene: TRBJ1-1; d_gene: .; abundance: many; v_gene: TRBV6-2/TRBV6-3; CDR3nt: TGTGCCAGCAGTGACGGGGCGGGAGGGACTGAAGCTTTCTTT; CDR3aa: CASSDGAGGTEAFF
j_gene: TRBJ2-7; d_gene: .; abundance: many; v_gene: TRBV28; CDR3nt: TGTGCCAGCAGTTTAGGCGGCAGGGTGAACCCGTACTTC; CDR3aa: CASSLGGRVNPYF
j_gene: TRBJ2-7; d_gene: .; abundance: many; v_gene: TRBV20-1; CDR3nt: TGCAGTGCTAGAGAGCCCCGGGAGTTCTACGAGCAGTACTTC; CDR3aa: CSAREPREFYEQYF
j_gene: TRBJ2-7; d_gene: .; abundance: .; v_gene: TRBV5-1; CDR3nt: TGCGCCAGCAGCTTGTTAGGGCCCGGCTACGAGCAGTACTTC; CDR3aa: CASSLLGPGYEQYF
j_gene: TRBJ1-3; d_gene: TRBD1; abundance: .; v_gene: TRBV12-3/TRBV12-4; CDR3nt: TGTGCCAGCAGGGAGACAGGGAGGTCTGGAAACACCATATATTTT; CDR3aa: CASRETGRSGNTIYF
j_gene: TRBJ2-2; d_gene: .; abundance: many; v_gene: TRBV29-1; CDR3nt: TGCAGCGCCACCACAGAGAACACCGGGGAGCTGTTTTTT; CDR3aa: CSATTENTGELFF
j_gene: TRBJ1-2; d_gene: .; abundance: many; v_gene: TRBV28; CDR3nt: TGTGCCAGCAGTCGCCCTTCCCAGGGTCTTGGCTACACCTTC; CDR3aa: CASSRPSQGLGYTF
j_gene: TRBJ1-2; d_gene: .; abundance: many; v_gene: TRBV6-1; CDR3nt: TGTGCCAGCAGTCGGGGATCCGACAGTAACTATGGCTACACCTTC; CDR3aa: CASSRGSDSNYGYTF
j_gene: TRBJ2-7; d_gene: .; abundance: many; v_gene: TRBV9; CDR3nt: TGTGCCAGCAGCGCCACGCTCGACAGGCGGCCCTACGAGCAGTACTTC; CDR3aa: CASSATLDRRPYEQYF
j_gene: TRBJ2-4; d_gene: .; abundance: many; v_gene: TRBV6-5; CDR3nt: TGTGCCAGCAGTACCGAGGGGAGCTGGGGAACCAAAAACATTCAGTACTTC; CDR3aa: CASSTEGSWGTKNIQYF
j_gene: TRBJ1-1; d_gene: .; abundance: .; v_gene: TRBV5-1; CDR3nt: TGCGCCAGCAGCGGGGGAACCTTCGGGACTGAAGCTTTCTTT; CDR3aa: CASSGGTFGTEAFF
j_gene: TRBJ2-5; d_gene: .; abundance: many; v_gene: TRBV7-3; CDR3nt: TGTGCCAGCGCAGCCGGGGGGACCCAGTACTTC; CDR3aa: CASAAGGTQYF
j_gene: TRBJ1-1; d_gene: .; abundance: .; v_gene: TRBV28; CDR3nt: TGTGCCAGCAGTTTTTTCAGAGGACTGAACACTGAAGCTTTCTTT; CDR3aa: CASSFFRGLNTEAFF
j_gene: TRBJ2-1; d_gene: TRBD2; abundance: few; v_gene: TRBV7-6; CDR3nt: TGTGCCAGCAGCTCAGGACTAGCGGGAGCCTACAATGAGCAGTTCTTC; CDR3aa: CASSSGLAGAYNEQFF